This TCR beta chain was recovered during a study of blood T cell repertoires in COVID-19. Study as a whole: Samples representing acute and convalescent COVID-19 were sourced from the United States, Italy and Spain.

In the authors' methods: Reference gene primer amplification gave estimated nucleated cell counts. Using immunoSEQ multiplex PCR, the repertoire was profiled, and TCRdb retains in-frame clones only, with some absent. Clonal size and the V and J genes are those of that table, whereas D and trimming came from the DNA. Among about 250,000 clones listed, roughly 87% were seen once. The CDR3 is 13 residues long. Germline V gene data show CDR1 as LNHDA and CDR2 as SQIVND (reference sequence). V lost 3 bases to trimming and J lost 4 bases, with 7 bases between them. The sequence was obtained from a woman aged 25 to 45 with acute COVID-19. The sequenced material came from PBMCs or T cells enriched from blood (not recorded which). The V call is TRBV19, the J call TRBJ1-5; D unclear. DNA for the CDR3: TGTGCCAGTAGTATTATCAGGAATCAGCCCCAGCATTTT. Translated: CASSIIRNQPQHF.